These 20 T cell receptor beta chains originate from one sample sequenced in a study of blood T cells in healthy people across ages. Then a second PCR, running about 6 to 12 cycles, was carried out with a sample-barcoded 5' primer and a J-beta primer mix. From the 5' RACE reads, TCRdb called clonotypes with MiXCR, one entry per CDR3 protein. There are around 800,000 distinct CDR3 sequences in the sample; roughly 24% occur only once, and around 2.9% lies in the top ten. These data are also associated with another study on T cells of mothers and their children.

The sequenced material came from blood. These receptors were collected from a boy younger than 18 in good health.

The chain combines TRBV24-1 with TRBJ2-5, with TRBD2 matching over 9 bases. The CDR3 extends over 14 amino acids. J gave up 5 bases and V 5 bases, and 5 bases lay outside the gene matches. Germline values: CDR1 KGHDR, CDR2 SFDVKD. The DNA of the CDR3 is TGTGCCACCAGTGCGGCGGGGGGGCCCGAGACCCAGTACTTC. Residues: CATSAAGGPETQYF.

This clonotype was found a few times. J is TRBJ2-7 and V is TRBV6-6, with D possibly TRBD2 on 6 matching bases. Germline CDR1 reads MNHNY; CDR2 reads SVGAGI (reference sequence). The CDR3 totals 14 residues. V shed 5 bases and J shed 0 bases, with 11 bases lying between them. The CDR3, as DNA: TGTGCCAGCAGTCCCGGAGGGGTCTCCTACGAGCAGTACTTC. Translated: CASSPGGVSYEQYF.

This rearrangement joins TRBV2 to TRBJ2-3; D may be TRBD1 (5 bases). Germline CDR1 SNHLY, CDR2 FYNNEI. The CDR3 contains 14 residues. Between the trimmed V and J ends, which lost 8 bases and 2 bases, there was a span of 14 bases. In DNA, the CDR3 is TGTGCCAGCCCTGGGGCAGACGTCACAGATACGCAGTATTTT. It is translated as CASPGADVTDTQYF. Supplemented by reference TRBV2 and TRBJ2-3, the full variable domain reads EPEVTQTPSHQVTQMGQEVILRCVPISNHLYFYWYRQILGQKVEFLVSFYNNEISEKSEIFDDQFSVERPDGSNFTLKIRSTKLEDSAMYFCASPGADVTDTQYFGPGTRLTVL.

The chain recombines TRBV20-1 with TRBJ2-1; D might be TRBD1 (6 bases). Germline-derived CDR1 and CDR2 are DFQATT and SNEGSKA (reference sequence). The CDR3 loop spans 15 amino acids. The germline V and J ends were trimmed by 3 bases and 5 bases, with 17 bases remaining between them. As DNA, the CDR3 is TGCAGTGCTAGGTTAAGGGGGTTAAGTGACAATGAGCAGTTCTTC. This gives the protein CSARLRGLSDNEQFF.

About this clonotype: The CDR3 ends on some other residue instead of the conserved phenylalanine or tryptophan, so this is likely a read error. J is TRBJ2-7 and V is TRBV27; tentatively, D is TRBD1 (6 bases). The CDR3 contains 13 residues. Trimming shortened V by 5 bases and J by 1 base, and 9 bases separated the two germline ends. The germline CDR1 and CDR2 sequences are MNHEY and SMNVEV (reference sequence). The CDR3 protein is CASSPGTSYEQYS. CDR3 bases: TGTGCCAGCAGTCCCGGGACATCCTACGAGCAGTACTCC.

This clonotype occurred a few times. The rearrangement links TRBV10-3 to TRBJ2-5, with 7 bases lining up with TRBD1. The V gene end was trimmed by 2 bases and the J gene end by 2 bases; junction bases not matched to a gene: 2. Germline CDR1 and CDR2: ENHRY and SYGVKD. This CDR3 comprises 14 residues. The DNA for the CDR3 is TGTGCCATCAGTGAGAGGGGGCCGCAAGAGACCCAGTACTTC. Translated: CAISERGPQETQYF.

A few counts support this clonotype. This chain links TRBV5-1 with TRBJ1-2, with D perhaps TRBD1 (5 bases). The CDR3 runs 12 residues. Trimming took off 1 base at V and 7 bases at J, with 8 bases between the two ends. Germline CDR1 is SGHRS and CDR2 is YFSETQ. This chain's CDR3 is CASSLNGAGYTF. CDR3 sequence (DNA): TGCGCCAGCAGCTTGAACGGGGCTGGCTACACCTTC.

This chain uses TRBV12-3 or TRBV12-4 with TRBJ1-1; D is possibly TRBD1 (5 bases). Trimming took 1 base from V and 7 from J, leaving 16 bases between them. This CDR3 spans 15 amino acids. The CDR3 region has the DNA TGTGCCAGCAGTTTAGGTCAGGGATTCAGCGGTGAAGCTTTCTTT. Translation: CASSLGQGFSGEAFF.

This clonotype was detected a few times. The chain carries TRBV12-3 or TRBV12-4 and TRBJ1-2; 9 positions agree with TRBD1. Germline trimming cut 4 bases from V and 2 bases from J; bases unmatched to any gene: 5. The CDR3 totals 15 residues. The CDR3 nucleotides read TGTGCCAGCAGTTCCCGCGGACAGGGGAACTATGGCTACACCTTC. This translates into CASSSRGQGNYGYTF.

This clonotype has a handful of counts. The V call is TRBV12-3 or TRBV12-4, the J call TRBJ2-1; D possibly uses TRBD1 or TRBD2 (5 bases each). V shed 7 bases and J shed 7 bases, with 26 bases lying between them. CDR3 size: 17 residues. CDR3 coding DNA: TGTGCCAGCACCCCAACCGTTACAGGCTCCTGGAGGAATGAGCAGTTCTTC. Translating it yields CASTPTVTGSWRNEQFF.

As to this clonotype: The junction shows a germline mismatch at one end, possibly a read error. The V call is TRBV5-1, the J call TRBJ2-3; 7 nucleotides line up with TRBD2. The CDR3 loop spans 16 amino acids. Germline CDR1 reads SGHRS; CDR2 reads YFSETQ. Here the CDR3 reads CANSPGMSGVTDTQYF. CDR3 DNA: TGCGCCAACAGCCCTGGCATGAGCGGGGTTACAGATACGCAGTATTTT. Variable domain in full (rest from reference TRBV5-1 and TRBJ2-3): KAGVTQTPRYLIKTRGQQVTLSCSPISGHRSVSWYQQTPGQGLQFLFEYFSETQRNKGNFPGRFSGRQFSNSRSEMNVSTLELGDSALYLCANSPGMSGVTDTQYFGPGTRLTVL.

The V call is TRBV28, the J call TRBJ1-6; D unresolved. V was cut by 6 bases and J by 7 bases, with 13 bases left in between. CDR3 length: 14 residues. Germline loops: CDR1 MDHEN, CDR2 SYDVKM. The CDR3, as DNA: TGTGCCAGCAGCGGACCCCCCTTAAATTCACCCCTCCACTTT. Translation: CASSGPPLNSPLHF.

This clonotype has just a few counts. The gene calls are TRBV29-1 and TRBJ2-1, with D perhaps matching TRBD1 (6 bases). This CDR3 is built from 14 residues. V lost 8 bases and J 2 bases, leaving 16 bases between the germline ends. Germline CDR1 is SQVTM and CDR2 is ANQGSEA. CDR3: CSTRRQDAYNEQFF. CDR3 DNA sequence: TGCAGCACACGACGACAGGACGCCTACAATGAGCAGTTCTTC.

The gene calls are TRBV10-3 and TRBJ2-1; 9 bases are shared with TRBD2. The CDR3 extends over 17 amino acids. With V trimmed by 0 bases and J by 4 bases, 7 bases remained unmatched. Per germline, CDR1 ENHRY and CDR2 SYGVKD. This chain's CDR3 is CAISESGASGAYNEQFF. The CDR3 DNA is TGTGCCATCAGTGAGTCAGGGGCTAGCGGGGCTTACAATGAGCAGTTCTTC.

The chain carries TRBV3-1 and TRBJ2-5; 7 bases line up with TRBD1. The ends lost 3 bases at V and 14 bases at J; junction bases unmatched: 15. Germline V gene sequence: CDR1 LGHDT, CDR2 YNNKEL (reference sequence). The CDR3 contains 14 residues. The CDR3 bases are TGTGCCAGCAGCCACGTAGGACAGGTTAGGAGGATATACTTC. It codes for CASSHVGQVRRIYF.

The gene calls are TRBV20-1 and TRBJ2-3, with 8 bases aligning to TRBD2. The CDR3 has 15 amino acids. From germline, CDR1 is DFQATT and CDR2 SNEGSKA (reference sequence). The trim removed 0 bases at V and 0 bases at J, leaving 2 bases unmatched. CDR3 sequence reads: CSARDGTRSTDTQYF. In DNA, the CDR3 is TGCAGTGCTAGAGATGGGACTAGGAGCACAGATACGCAGTATTTT.

This clonotype was picked up a small number of times. The chain couples TRBV7-8 to TRBJ2-5, with 10 bases lining up with TRBD2. The CDR3 contains 18 residues. Germline V gene lookup returns CDR1 SGHVS and CDR2 FQNEAQ. J gave up 7 bases and V 0 bases, and 14 bases lay outside the gene matches. The CDR3 sequence is CASSLALTLAGVEGTQYF. Written as DNA, the CDR3 is TGTGCCAGCAGCTTAGCCCTTACTCTAGCGGGGGTAGAAGGGACCCAGTACTTC.

This clonotype was seen a few times. The missing conserved phenylalanine or tryptophan at the end of this CDR3 makes a read error likely. The rearrangement uses TRBV5-1 and TRBJ2-5; D perhaps matches TRBD2 (6 bases). The DNA end is more similar to TRBJ2-7, so the J call may be wrong. The length of the CDR3 is 13 residues. Germline CDR1 reads SGHRS; CDR2 reads YFSETQ. The CDR3 loop is CASSPDGSYEQYL. CDR3 nucleotides: TGCGCCAGCAGCCCGGACGGGAGCTACGAGCAGTACCTC.

This clonotype was counted a few times. This sequence joins TRBV3-1 and TRBJ2-4; D tentatively reads TRBD1 or TRBD2 (5 bases each). The ends were cut back, 3 bases at V and 9 bases at J, with 9 bases in the middle. This CDR3 is 12 amino acids long. CDR1 is LGHDT and CDR2 is YNNKEL in the germline V gene (reference sequence). The DNA for the CDR3 is TGTGCCAGCAGCCAGGGGGTGGCCATTCAGTACTTC. It specifies CASSQGVAIQYF.

This clonotype was found a few times. V gene TRBV7-8 combines with J gene TRBJ2-5, with a weak D call TRBD1 (6 bases). This CDR3 is 15 amino acids long. The ends were cut back, 5 bases at V and 5 bases at J, with 18 bases in the middle. Looked up from germline, CDR1 is SGHVS and CDR2 is FQNEAQ. CDR3 nucleotide sequence: TGTGCCAGCAGCGTCGGACGTCATAGGGGGGAGACCCAGTACTTC. Protein: CASSVGRHRGETQYF.